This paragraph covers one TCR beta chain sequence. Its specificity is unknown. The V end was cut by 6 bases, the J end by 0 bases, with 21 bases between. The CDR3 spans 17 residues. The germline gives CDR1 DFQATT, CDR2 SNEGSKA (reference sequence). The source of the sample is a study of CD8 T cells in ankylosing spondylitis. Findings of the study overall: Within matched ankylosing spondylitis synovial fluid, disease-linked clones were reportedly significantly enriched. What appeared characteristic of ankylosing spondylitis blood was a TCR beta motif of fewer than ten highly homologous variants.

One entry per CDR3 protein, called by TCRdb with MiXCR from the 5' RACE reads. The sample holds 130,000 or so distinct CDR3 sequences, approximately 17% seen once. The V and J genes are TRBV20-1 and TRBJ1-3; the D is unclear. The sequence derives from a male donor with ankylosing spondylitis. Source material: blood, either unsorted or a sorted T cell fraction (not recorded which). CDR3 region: CSALNPRALNSGNTIYF. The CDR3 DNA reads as TGCAGTGCACTTAATCCCCGGGCCTTGAACTCTGGAAACACCATATATTTT.